This TCR beta chain was sequenced during a study of T-cell memory formation after mild COVID-19. V lost 5 bases and J lost 1, with 17 bases in between. This CDR3 is 17 amino acids long. From germline, CDR1 is SGHVS and CDR2 FQNEAQ. TCRdb re-derived calls from the 5' RACE reads in MiXCR, one entry per CDR3 protein. Here the sample spans about 340,000 distinct CDR3 sequences, around a fifth being singletons. Only a few counts were recorded for this clonotype. The receptor's source is a man between 18 and 29 years old who had mild COVID-19 (a few samples of this study predate the infection). Cell type and time point are not known. Sample: PBMCs or a T cell subset sorted from them (not recorded which). The gene calls are TRBV7-8 and TRBJ2-2; D is perhaps TRBD1 or TRBD2 (5 bases each). The CDR3 region has the DNA TGTGCCAGCAGCCGACCCCGTGGGGACGTGAACACCGGGGAGCTGTTTTTT. The encoded protein is CASSRPRGDVNTGELFF.